Listed here are 11 T cell receptor beta chains from one sample, sequenced in a study of blood T cell repertoires in COVID-19. Clones were sequenced by immunoSEQ multiplex PCR, and TCRdb holds only the in-frame ones, with some missing. The sample lists some 87,000 clones; 70% to 85% were seen once. The material sequenced was peripheral blood. These receptors all stem from a human donor in a cohort sampled during active COVID-19.

The rearrangement links TRBV5-1 to TRBJ1-2, with 8 bases lining up with TRBD1. Losses at the gene ends were 0 bases for V and 7 bases for J; bases not matched to a gene: 8. This CDR3 has 15 amino acids. Germline-derived CDR1 and CDR2 are SGHRS and YFSETQ. Here the CDR3 reads CASSLVWQGAGGYTF. CDR3 coding DNA: TGCGCCAGCAGCTTGGTGTGGCAGGGGGCTGGTGGCTACACCTTC.

The V and J genes are TRBV5-6 and TRBJ1-2; D perhaps matches TRBD1 (6 bases). The CDR3 loop spans 12 amino acids. Germline-derived CDR1 and CDR2 are SGHDT and YYEEEE. Deletions cut 2 bases from V and 6 bases from J, with 8 bases between. In DNA, the CDR3 is TGTGCCAGCAGCTTAGGACAGAATGGCTACACCTTC. It specifies CASSLGQNGYTF.

The chain recombines TRBV5-1 with TRBJ2-1, with D tentatively TRBD2 (7 bases). In germline, CDR1 is SGHRS, CDR2 YFSETQ. The V end lost 2 bases, the J end lost 9 bases, and 27 bases lay between the germline ends. The CDR3 length is 18 residues. The CDR3: CASSFNGGARTRGTEQFF. CDR3 nucleotide sequence: TGCGCCAGCAGCTTTAACGGGGGCGCTCGGACTAGGGGGACTGAGCAGTTCTTC.

V and J are TRBV6-5 and TRBJ2-3; 7 bases agree with TRBD2. The CDR3 is made up of 13 amino acids. The J segment lost 3 bases and the V segment lost 6 bases, leaving 3 bases of the junction unmatched. From germline, CDR1 is MNHEY and CDR2 SVGAGI. The CDR3 nucleotides are TGTGCCAGCAGGCTAGCGGTTACAGATACGCAGTATTTT. Translation gives CASRLAVTDTQYF.

The chain is built from TRBV6-5 and TRBJ1-2; D perhaps matches TRBD1 (5 bases). Between the trimmed V and J ends, which lost 7 bases and 8 bases, there was a span of 17 bases. CDR1 and CDR2 (germline): MNHEY, SVGAGI. The CDR3 length is 13 residues. This chain's CDR3 is CASTLTGLRGYTF. The CDR3 bases are TGTGCCAGCACCTTAACAGGTCTTAGGGGCTACACCTTC.

The V call is TRBV5-1, the J call TRBJ2-1; 9 bases are shared with TRBD2. From germline, CDR1 is SGHRS and CDR2 YFSETQ. There are 14 residues in the CDR3. Trimming removed 7 bases from V and 6 bases from J; junction bases left unmatched: 8. CDR3 residues: CASRSGGTLNEQFF. DNA of the CDR3: TGCGCCAGCCGGAGCGGGGGGACCCTCAATGAGCAGTTCTTC.

The V call is TRBV12-5, the J call TRBJ2-7, with 10 bases matching TRBD2. This CDR3 comprises 19 residues. Germline loops: CDR1 LGHNT, CDR2 FRNRAP. Trimming took 4 bases from V and 4 from J; bases not matched to a gene: 19. Written as DNA, the CDR3 is TGTGCTAGTGGTTCATTCGGGCTAGCGGGAGTTCCAAGTCTATACGAGCAGTACTTC. It encodes CASGSFGLAGVPSLYEQYF.

The rearrangement joins TRBV20-1 to TRBJ2-5; D uncertain. Trimming pared 5 bases from V and 5 bases from J, leaving 6 bases between. Germline CDR1 DFQATT, CDR2 SNEGSKA (reference sequence). CDR3 length: 10 residues. The CDR3: CSALEETQYF. The CDR3 DNA sequence: TGCAGTGCTCTAGAGGAGACCCAGTACTTC.

The V and J genes are TRBV3-1 (or the pseudogene TRBV3-2) and TRBJ1-2; D remains ambiguous. This CDR3 is 15 amino acids long. CDR1 and CDR2 (germline): LGHDT, YNNKEL (reference sequence). Between the trimmed V and J ends, which lost 6 bases and 4 bases, there was a span of 18 bases. CDR3 DNA: TGTGCCAGCAGTACTTCTTACCGGGGTGGCTATGGCTACACCTTC. It is translated as CASSTSYRGGYGYTF.

The CDR3 protein is CASSYYPGDGDGYTF. The DNA of the CDR3 is TGTGCCAGCAGCTACTACCCAGGGGACGGGGATGGCTACACCTTC. The chain joins TRBV5-6 to TRBJ1-2; D might be TRBD1 (6 bases). In germline, CDR1 is SGHDT, CDR2 YYEEEE. CDR3 length: 15 amino acids. V was trimmed by 3 bases and J by 6 bases, leaving 18 bases between them.

V is TRBV7-2 and J is TRBJ2-5, with TRBD2 matching over 8 bases. The CDR3 sequence is 16 residues long. The V and J ends lost 0 bases and 2 bases, in that order; junction bases with no gene match: 5. Germline V lookup: CDR1 SGHTA, CDR2 FQGNSA. In nucleotides, the CDR3 is TGTGCCAGCAGCTTAGCAGTTGGCGGGGGGCAAGAGACCCAGTACTTC. Translated, it gives CASSLAVGGGQETQYF.